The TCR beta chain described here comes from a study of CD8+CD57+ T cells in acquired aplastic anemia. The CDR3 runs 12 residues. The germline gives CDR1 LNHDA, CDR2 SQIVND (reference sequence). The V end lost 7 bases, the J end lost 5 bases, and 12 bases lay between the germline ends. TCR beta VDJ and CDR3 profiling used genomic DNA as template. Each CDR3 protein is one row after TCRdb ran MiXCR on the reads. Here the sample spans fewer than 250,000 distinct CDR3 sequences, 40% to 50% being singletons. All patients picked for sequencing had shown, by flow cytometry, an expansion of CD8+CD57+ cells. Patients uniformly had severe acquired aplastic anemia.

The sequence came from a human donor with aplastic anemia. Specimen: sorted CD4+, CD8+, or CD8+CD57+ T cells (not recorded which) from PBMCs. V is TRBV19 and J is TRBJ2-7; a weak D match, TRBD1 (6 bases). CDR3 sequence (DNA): TGTGCCAGTACAGGGGTAGCTGACGAGCAGTACTTC. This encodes CASTGVADEQYF.